This entry is about one T cell receptor beta chain. Two negative PCRs, clearance, or symptom resolution were required of recovered Cohort 3 donors. The germline gives CDR1 KGHDR, CDR2 SFDVKD. This CDR3 is built from 14 residues. Trimming left V 4 bases short and J 4 bases short, with 12 bases between. Only in-frame clones appear in the TCRdb table, and some are missing; sequencing was by immunoSEQ multiplex PCR. The table shows fewer than 350,000 clones, with around 90% occurring only once. The sample belongs to a study of blood T cell repertoires in COVID-19. The chain carries TRBV24-1 and TRBJ1-2; D is undetermined. Sequencing used PBMCs or T cells enriched from blood (not recorded which). The receptor comes from a man aged 60 to 69 who had recovered from COVID-19. The chain's CDR3 is CATSDPKRPYGYTF. Written as DNA, the CDR3 is TGTGCCACCAGTGACCCCAAGCGGCCCTATGGCTACACCTTC.